The 18 T cell receptor beta chains below were found in one sample sequenced in a study of cytomegalovirus exposure and HLA in healthy donors. Repertoires were generated with immunoSEQ multiplex PCR, while TCRdb's copy carries only in-frame clones and drops some. The table records about 360,000 clones, 70% to 90% of them present only once. The specimen sequenced was PBMCs. These TCRs come from a woman in her late teens or twenties in good health and CMV-seronegative.

In this sample, this clone turned up a few times. The genes are TRBV28 and TRBJ2-5; 7 bases fit TRBD2. The CDR3 extends over 14 amino acids. V lost 8 bases, J lost 2 bases, and 8 bases stayed unmatched. Germline CDR1 is MDHEN and CDR2 is SYDVKM. DNA for the CDR3: TGTGCCAGCGGTACACTAGCGCCGCAAGAGACCCAGTACTTC. Its translation is CASGTLAPQETQYF.

In its sample, this clone was seen a few times. The chain has TRBV2 and TRBJ1-3; no clear D gene. Germline CDR1 reads SNHLY; CDR2 reads FYNNEI. The germline V and J ends were trimmed by 10 bases and 1 base, with 17 bases remaining between them. The CDR3 extends over 15 amino acids. CDR3 bases: TGTGCCAAACGGCGGGTTCTGGCGTCTGGAAACACCATATATTTT. Translated: CAKRRVLASGNTIYF. The whole variable domain, remainder taken from reference TRBV2 and TRBJ1-3, is EPEVTQTPSHQVTQMGQEVILRCVPISNHLYFYWYRQILGQKVEFLVSFYNNEISEKSEIFDDQFSVERPDGSNFTLKIRSTKLEDSAMYFCAKRRVLASGNTIYFGEGSWLTVV.

The gene calls are TRBV5-1 and TRBJ2-2, with TRBD2 identical over 12 bases. Per the germline V gene, CDR1 is SGHRS and CDR2 is YFSETQ. V lost 5 bases to trimming and J lost 5 bases; unmatched junction nucleotides: 16. The CDR3 length is 19 residues. CDR3 coding DNA: TGCGCCAGCAGTTCGTCTTCTAGCGGGAGGGCCCTCGGGACCGGGGAGCTGTTTTTT. Its translation is CASSSSSSGRALGTGELFF.

The chain combines TRBV7-7 with TRBJ2-1; D not resolved. The CDR3 is 12 residues long. Germline V gene data show CDR1 as SSHAT and CDR2 as FNYEAQ (reference sequence). V lost 4 bases to trimming and J lost 5 bases, with 6 bases between them. The CDR3 protein is CASSSNNNEQFF. The CDR3, as DNA: TGTGCCAGCAGCTCGAACAACAATGAGCAGTTCTTC.

The V gene is TRBV9, the J gene TRBJ1-1; D gene uncertain. The CDR3 has 13 residues. Germline CDR1 SGDLS, CDR2 YYNGEE. Trimming cost V 3 bases and J 1 base, with 7 bases left between them. CDR3 DNA sequence: TGTGCCAGCAGCGAACAAGAGAACACTGAAGCTTTCTTT. Its translation: CASSEQENTEAFF.

This clone turned up a few times. The V and J genes are TRBV4-1 and TRBJ2-7, with TRBD1 matching 9 bases. V gave up 3 bases and J gave up 3 bases; unmatched junction bases: 6. CDR1 MGHRA and CDR2 YSYEKL come from the germline V gene. This CDR3 has 15 residues. CDR3 sequence (DNA): TGCGCCAGCAGCCATGGGGGACAGGGAGTCTACGAGCAGTACTTC. This translates into CASSHGGQGVYEQYF.

The V call is TRBV9, the J call TRBJ2-3; TRBD2 matches 11 bases. Trimming cost V 4 bases and J 7 bases; bases outside gene matches: 11. Germline assignment: CDR1 SGDLS and CDR2 YYNGEE. The CDR3 has 16 amino acids. CDR3 coding DNA: TGTGCCAGCAGCTTCGGACTAGCGGGCCTCTCCTATACGCAGTATTTT. As protein: CASSFGLAGLSYTQYF.

In DNA, the CDR3 is TGTGCCAGCAGCTGGGGGCTAGCGGTGATCCAAGAGACCCAGTACTTC. Translation gives CASSWGLAVIQETQYF. The chain joins TRBV11-2 to TRBJ2-5; D is possibly TRBD2 (7 bases). The CDR3 is made up of 16 amino acids. Germline CDR1 reads SGHAT; CDR2 reads FQNNGV. V dropped 4 bases and J dropped 1 base, with 16 bases sitting between them.

The V gene is TRBV19, the J gene TRBJ2-7; 7 bases match TRBD1. The length of the CDR3 is 14 residues. CDR1 LNHDA and CDR2 SQIVND come from the germline V gene (reference sequence). V shed 6 bases and J 3 bases; nucleotides not matched to a gene: 8. The CDR3 is CASRSQGSDYEQYF. The CDR3 DNA sequence: TGTGCCAGTAGATCACAGGGGTCCGACTACGAGCAGTACTTC.

V gene TRBV5-1 combines with J gene TRBJ2-3; 14 positions match TRBD2. CDR3 size: 16 residues. Trimming removed 4 bases from V and 0 bases from J; junction bases left unmatched: 1. Germline assignment: CDR1 SGHRS and CDR2 YFSETQ. CDR3 sequence: CASSRLAGGSTDTQYF. The DNA for the CDR3 is TGCGCCAGCAGCCGACTAGCGGGAGGGAGCACAGATACGCAGTATTTT.

This clone was detected only once. This rearrangement joins TRBV30 to TRBJ2-7; 14 bases match TRBD2. V shed 8 bases and J 6 bases; nucleotides not matched to a gene: 12. The CDR3 contains 15 residues. The germline gives CDR1 GTSNPN, CDR2 SVGIG (reference sequence). The CDR3 coding sequence is TGTGCCCCGGAGGGGACTAGCGGGAGTACGAGCGAGCAGTACTTC. It translates to CAPEGTSGSTSEQYF.

This chain uses TRBV10-2 with TRBJ2-7; TRBD1 agrees at 7 bases. Germline V gene data show CDR1 as WSHSY and CDR2 as SAAADI. The CDR3 consists of 16 residues. The V and J ends lost 5 bases and 1 base, in that order; junction bases with no gene match: 11. Here the CDR3 reads CASSFIETGYSYEQYF. The CDR3 DNA reads as TGCGCCAGCAGTTTCATCGAGACAGGGTATTCCTACGAGCAGTACTTC.

The V gene is TRBV9, the J gene TRBJ1-2; D not resolved. The V and J ends lost 3 bases and 4 bases respectively, with 7 bases between them. The V gene's germline CDR1 is SGDLS and CDR2 YYNGEE. The CDR3 is 12 amino acids. Written as DNA, the CDR3 is TGTGCCAGCAGCGACCGGGGCTATGGCTACACCTTC. This sequence encodes CASSDRGYGYTF.

The gene calls are TRBV5-1 and TRBJ2-7; D gene ambiguous. The CDR3 sequence is 14 residues long. Trimming removed 0 bases at V and 2 bases at J, with 9 bases between. Germline loops: CDR1 SGHRS, CDR2 YFSETQ. The CDR3 sequence is CASSLGLQAYEQYF. The CDR3 bases are TGCGCCAGCAGCTTGGGACTTCAAGCCTACGAGCAGTACTTC.

V usage is TRBV27 and J usage is TRBJ1-4; D possibly corresponds to TRBD1 (5 bases). V was cut by 5 bases and J by 7 bases, with 11 bases left in between. This CDR3 region has 13 residues. Germline V gene sequence: CDR1 MNHEY, CDR2 SMNVEV (reference sequence). CDR3 region: CASSLRRGEKLFF. The CDR3 DNA is TGTGCCAGCAGTCTTAGAAGGGGTGAAAAACTGTTTTTT. Variable domain in full (rest from reference TRBV27 and TRBJ1-4): EAQVTQNPRYLITVTGKKLTVTCSQNMNHEYMSWYRQDPGLGLRQIYYSMNVEVTDKGDVPEGYKVSRKEKRNFPLILESPSPNQTSLYFCASSLRRGEKLFFGSGTQLSVL.

The V call is TRBV30, the J call TRBJ1-2; D not certain. Trimming removed 0 bases at V and 6 bases at J, with 14 bases between. The germline gives CDR1 GTSNPN, CDR2 SVGIG (reference sequence). This CDR3 comprises 14 residues. The CDR3 bases are TGTGCCTGGAGTGTACCCGAGGTGAGGGATGGCTACACCTTC. The encoded protein is CAWSVPEVRDGYTF.

The V gene is TRBV30, the J gene TRBJ2-1; TRBD2 agrees at 16 bases. This CDR3 is built from 16 residues. J was trimmed by 8 bases and V by 5 bases; bases with no gene match: 9. Germline CDR1 GTSNPN, CDR2 SVGIG (reference sequence). The CDR3 bases are TGTGCCTGGGTGCCCGGGACTAGCGGGGGGGTCCATGAGCAGTTCTTC. This encodes CAWVPGTSGGVHEQFF.

The chain joins TRBV10-1 to TRBJ1-1; 7 bases line up with TRBD1. CDR3 length: 17 residues. Germline-derived CDR1 and CDR2 are WNHNN and SYGVQD (reference sequence). Germline trimming cut 8 bases from V and 0 bases from J; bases unmatched to any gene: 15. CDR3 amino acids: CASFFSQGESMNTEAFF. As DNA, the CDR3 is TGCGCCAGCTTCTTTTCTCAGGGGGAGTCCATGAACACTGAAGCTTTCTTT.